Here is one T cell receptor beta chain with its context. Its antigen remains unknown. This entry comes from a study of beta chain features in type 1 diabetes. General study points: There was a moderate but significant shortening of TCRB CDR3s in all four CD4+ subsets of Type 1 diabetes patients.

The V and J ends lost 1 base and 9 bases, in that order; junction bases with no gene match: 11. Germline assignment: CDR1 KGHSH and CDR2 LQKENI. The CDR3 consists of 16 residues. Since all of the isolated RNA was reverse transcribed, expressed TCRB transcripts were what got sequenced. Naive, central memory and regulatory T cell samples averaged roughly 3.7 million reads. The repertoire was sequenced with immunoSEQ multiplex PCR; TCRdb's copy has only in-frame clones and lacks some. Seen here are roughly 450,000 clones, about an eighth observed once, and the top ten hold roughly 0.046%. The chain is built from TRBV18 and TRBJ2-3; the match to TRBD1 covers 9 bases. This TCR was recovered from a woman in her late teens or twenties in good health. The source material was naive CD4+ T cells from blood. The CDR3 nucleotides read TGTGCCAGCTCACCACAAGGACAGGGGCCCATGCTGACGCAGTATTTT. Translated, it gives CASSPQGQGPMLTQYF.